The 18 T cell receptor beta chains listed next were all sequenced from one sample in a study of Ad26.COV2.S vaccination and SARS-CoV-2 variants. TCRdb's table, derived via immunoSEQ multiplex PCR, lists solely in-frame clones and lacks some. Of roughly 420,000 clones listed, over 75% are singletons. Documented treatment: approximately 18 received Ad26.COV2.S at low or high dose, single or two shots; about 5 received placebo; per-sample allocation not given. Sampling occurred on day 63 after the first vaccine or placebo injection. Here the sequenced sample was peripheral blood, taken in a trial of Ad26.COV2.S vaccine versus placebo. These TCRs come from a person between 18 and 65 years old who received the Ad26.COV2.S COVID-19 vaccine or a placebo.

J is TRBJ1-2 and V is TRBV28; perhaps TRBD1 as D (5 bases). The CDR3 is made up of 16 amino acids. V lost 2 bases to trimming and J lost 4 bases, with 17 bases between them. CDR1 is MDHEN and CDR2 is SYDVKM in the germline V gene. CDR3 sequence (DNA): TGTGCCAGCAGTTTAGGTGGGGCAGCGTATCTCTATGGCTACACCTTC. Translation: CASSLGGAAYLYGYTF.

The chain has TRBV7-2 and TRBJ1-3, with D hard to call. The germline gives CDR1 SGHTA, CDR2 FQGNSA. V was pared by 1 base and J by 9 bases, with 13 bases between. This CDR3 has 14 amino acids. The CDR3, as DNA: TGTGCCAGCAGCTTAGAAGGAGGGTGGGGCACCATATATTTT. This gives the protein CASSLEGGWGTIYF.

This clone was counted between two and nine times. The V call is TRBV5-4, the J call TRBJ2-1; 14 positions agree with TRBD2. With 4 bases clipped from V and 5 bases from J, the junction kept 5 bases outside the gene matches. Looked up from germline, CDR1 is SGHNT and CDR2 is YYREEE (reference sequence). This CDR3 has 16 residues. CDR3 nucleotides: TGTGCCAGCAGCACGGGACTAGCGGGGGCCCACAATGAGCAGTTCTTC. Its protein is CASSTGLAGAHNEQFF.

CDR3 nucleotide sequence: TGTGCAACCCAGGGCGGAGCCAAAAACATTCAGTACTTC. Protein sequence: CATQGGAKNIQYF. The chain uses TRBV30 and TRBJ2-4, with D perhaps matching TRBD1 (5 bases). The CDR3 has 13 amino acids. Germline CDR1 is GTSNPN and CDR2 is SVGIG (reference sequence).

The CDR3 loop is CASSLRVSSYNEQFF. The DNA for the CDR3 is TGTGCCAGCAGCTTGCGGGTAAGCTCCTACAATGAGCAGTTCTTC. The chain joins TRBV13 to TRBJ2-1, with D possibly TRBD2 on 5 matching bases. V dropped 3 bases and J dropped 0 bases, with 9 bases sitting between them. The CDR3 extends over 15 amino acids. Per the germline V gene, CDR1 is PRHDT and CDR2 is FYEKMQ (reference sequence). Based on the CDR3 plus reference TRBV13 and TRBJ2-1, the full variable domain is AAGVIQSPRHLIKEKRETATLKCYPIPRHDTVYWYQQGPGQDPQFLISFYEKMQSDKGSIPDRFSAQQFSDYHSELNMSSLELGDSALYFCASSLRVSSYNEQFFGPGTRLTVL.

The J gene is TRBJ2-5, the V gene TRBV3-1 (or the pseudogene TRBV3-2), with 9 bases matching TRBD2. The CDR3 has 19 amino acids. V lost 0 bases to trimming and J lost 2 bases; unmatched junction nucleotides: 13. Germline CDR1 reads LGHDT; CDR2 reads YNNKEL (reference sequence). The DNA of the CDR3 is TGTGCCAGCAGCCAAGAAGTAGATATAGCGGGGGCGCTTCAAGAGACCCAGTACTTC. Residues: CASSQEVDIAGALQETQYF.

The CDR3 DNA is TGCGCCAGCAGCCAGGATCCGGGACAGGGGTTGTACGAGCAGTACTTC. Translation gives CASSQDPGQGLYEQYF. The chain carries TRBV4-3 and TRBJ2-7; 10 nucleotides match TRBD1. In germline, CDR1 is LGHNA, CDR2 YSLEER. The CDR3 extends over 16 amino acids. The J segment lost 4 bases and the V segment lost 3 bases, leaving 9 bases of the junction unmatched.

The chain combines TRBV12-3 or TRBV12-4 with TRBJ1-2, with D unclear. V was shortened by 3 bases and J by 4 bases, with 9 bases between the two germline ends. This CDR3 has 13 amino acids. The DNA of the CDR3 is TGTGCCAGCAGTTTTCGGGTGGCCTATGGCTACACCTTC. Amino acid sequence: CASSFRVAYGYTF.

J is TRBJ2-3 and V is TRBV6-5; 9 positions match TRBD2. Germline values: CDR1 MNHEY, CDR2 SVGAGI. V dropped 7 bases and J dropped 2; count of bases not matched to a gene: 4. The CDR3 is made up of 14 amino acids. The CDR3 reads CASNGGGATDTQYF. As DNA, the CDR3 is TGTGCCAGCAATGGCGGGGGGGCCACAGATACGCAGTATTTT.

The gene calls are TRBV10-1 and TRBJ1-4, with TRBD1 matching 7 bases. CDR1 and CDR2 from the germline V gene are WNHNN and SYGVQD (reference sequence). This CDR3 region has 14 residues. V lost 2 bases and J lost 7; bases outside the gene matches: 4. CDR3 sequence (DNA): TGCGCCAGCAGTGAGAGGGGGCTCGGTGAAAAACTGTTTTTT. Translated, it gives CASSERGLGEKLFF.

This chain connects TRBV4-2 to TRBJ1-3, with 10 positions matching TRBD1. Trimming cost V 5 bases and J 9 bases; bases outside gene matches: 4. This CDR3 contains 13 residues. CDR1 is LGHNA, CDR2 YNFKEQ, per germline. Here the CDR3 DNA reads TGTGCCAGCAGCGACAGGGGGCCAGGCACCATATATTTT. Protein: CASSDRGPGTIYF.

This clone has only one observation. The CDR3 nucleotides are TGTGCCAGCAGCTTAGTGGCAGGGACCTACTCTAACTATGGCTACACCTTC. As protein: CASSLVAGTYSNYGYTF. The chain combines TRBV11-2 with TRBJ1-2, with a possible D match to TRBD1 (5 bases). This CDR3 contains 17 residues. The V and J ends lost 1 base and 0 bases respectively, with 15 bases between them. CDR1 is SGHAT, CDR2 FQNNGV, per germline.

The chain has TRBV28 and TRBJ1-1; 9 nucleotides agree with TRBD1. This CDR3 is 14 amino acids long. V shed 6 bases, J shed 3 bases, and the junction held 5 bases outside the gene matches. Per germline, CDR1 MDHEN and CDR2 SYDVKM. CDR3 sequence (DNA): TGTGCCAGCAGCAGGACAGGGGAAGACACTGAAGCTTTCTTT. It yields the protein CASSRTGEDTEAFF.

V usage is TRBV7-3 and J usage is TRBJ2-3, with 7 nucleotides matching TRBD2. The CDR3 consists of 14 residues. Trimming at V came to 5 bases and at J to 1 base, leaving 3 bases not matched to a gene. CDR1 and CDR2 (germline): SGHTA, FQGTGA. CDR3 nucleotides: TGTGCCAGCAGCATAAGCGGGGGCACAGATACGCAGTATTTT. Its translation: CASSISGGTDTQYF.

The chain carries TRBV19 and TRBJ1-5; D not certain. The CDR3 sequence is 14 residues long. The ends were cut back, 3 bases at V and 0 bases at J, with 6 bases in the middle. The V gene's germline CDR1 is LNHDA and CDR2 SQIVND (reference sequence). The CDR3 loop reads CASSIRVSNQPQHF. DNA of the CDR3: TGTGCCAGTAGTATCCGGGTTAGCAATCAGCCCCAGCATTTT.

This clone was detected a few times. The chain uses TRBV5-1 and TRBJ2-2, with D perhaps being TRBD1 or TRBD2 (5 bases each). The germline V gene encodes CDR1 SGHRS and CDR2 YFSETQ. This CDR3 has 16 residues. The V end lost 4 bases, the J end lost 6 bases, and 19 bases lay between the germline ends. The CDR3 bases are TGCGCCAGCAGCCCTCTGGGACCCAGATCCTCCGGGGAGCTGTTTTTT. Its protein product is CASSPLGPRSSGELFF.

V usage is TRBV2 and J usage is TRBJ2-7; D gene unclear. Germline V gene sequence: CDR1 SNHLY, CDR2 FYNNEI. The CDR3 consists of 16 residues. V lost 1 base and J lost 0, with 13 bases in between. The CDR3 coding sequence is TGTGCCAGCAGTGAAGGAGGTGGGCTTCCCTCCTACGAGCAGTACTTC. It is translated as CASSEGGGLPSYEQYF.

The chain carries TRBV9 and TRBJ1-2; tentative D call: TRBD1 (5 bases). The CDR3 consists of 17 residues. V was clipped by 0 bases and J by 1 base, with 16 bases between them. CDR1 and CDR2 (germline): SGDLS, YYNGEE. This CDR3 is CASSVVDRGPFNYGYTF. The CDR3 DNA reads TGTGCCAGCAGCGTAGTCGATAGGGGCCCCTTTAACTATGGCTACACCTTC.